This T cell receptor (beta chain) emerged from a study of blood T cell repertoires in COVID-19. This clone was recorded at least ten times. Method: immunoSEQ multiplex PCR; TCRdb's copy keeps in-frame clones and lacks some. Of 240,000 or so clones in the sample, around four fifths are singletons; the top ten hold around 11%. The CDR3 is 14 residues long. CDR1 and CDR2 (germline): LGHNA, YSLEER. The germline V and J ends were trimmed by 4 bases and 6 bases, with 12 bases remaining between them. Sequenced input: peripheral blood. The chain employs TRBV4-3 and TRBJ2-2; D is unclear. The sequence was obtained from a woman aged 60-75 years with active or convalescent COVID-19. The CDR3 DNA reads as TGCGCCAGCAGCCTTAACCCAAGCCCCGGGGAGCTGTTTTTT. This gives the protein CASSLNPSPGELFF.